The entry below describes one T cell receptor beta chain. This entry belongs to a study of sequential checkpoint blockade in melanoma. Looking at the study overall: After both sequences, patients received maintenance nivolumab.

Treatment: randomized to nivolumab then ipilimumab (arm A) or the reverse (arm B). Patients had received no earlier DNA-damaging chemotherapy. Clones were sequenced by immunoSEQ multiplex PCR, and TCRdb holds only the in-frame ones, with some missing. The table records about 3,000 clones, around a sixth of them present only once. This sequence originates from a human donor with melanoma. Sequences were derived from tumor tissue (inferred from file names), sampled from a patient given nivolumab and ipilimumab in sequence.

For the CDR3, the DNA is TGTGCCAGCAGTTTCGGGGGCTCTTCACCCCTCCACTTT. It is translated as CASSFGGSSPLHF. The chain employs TRBV28 and TRBJ1-6; D possibly corresponds to TRBD1 (6 bases). V shed 3 bases and J shed 9 bases, with 9 bases lying between them. There are 13 residues in the CDR3. Germline CDR1 reads MDHEN; CDR2 reads SYDVKM.